Included here is one T cell receptor (beta chain) sequence, with context. Authors' processing steps: Reference gene primers were amplified, and this amplification served to estimate nucleated cell counts. Clones were read by immunoSEQ multiplex PCR, and TCRdb kept only the in-frame ones, dropping some. D and trimming were read from the DNA, whereas the V and J calls and clone size are those reported in that table. This table holds around 300,000 clones, around 90% found once. These data belong to a study of blood T cell repertoires in COVID-19. Background on the study: Sites across the United States, Italy and Spain contributed samples from acute and convalescent COVID-19. From T cells, B-cell-depleted T cells, or PBMCs came the material, which was cDNA or gDNA.

V shed 3 bases and J shed 6 bases, with 8 bases lying between them. Germline V gene data show CDR1 as SGHNT and CDR2 as YYREEE (reference sequence). This CDR3 spans 12 amino acids. The sequence came from a woman in her 40s who had recovered from COVID-19. The sequenced sample was peripheral blood. The chain joins TRBV5-4 to TRBJ2-3; D remains unclear. The CDR3 protein is CASSSGRDTQYF. The DNA for the CDR3 is TGTGCCAGCAGCTCAGGCCGGGATACGCAGTATTTT.